This T cell receptor (beta chain) derives from a study of tumor-infiltrating lymphocytes in primary liver carcinoma. Study outcomes and limitations: Significantly larger top-250-clone fractions were found in tumors than in blood (p = 0.039). In tumor-adjacent and tumor-blood pairs, overlap was lower than in tumor region pairs.

The authors took blood RNA from unsorted whole blood and also extracted germline DNA. Patients in the cohort were treatment-naive and living with chronic HBV infection. TCR beta cDNA was prepared out of about 510 ng total RNA by means of a constant-region primer. Amplification in three nested multiplex PCR rounds with slightly modified ARM-PCR gave rise to TCR beta libraries. TRBV1-TRBV30 forward primers and a C-beta reverse primer were used in the first two PCR rounds, which each ran for ten to eleven cycles. TCRdb recomputed calls from the multiplex PCR reads with MiXCR, one row per CDR3 protein. Here the sample spans about 200,000 distinct CDR3 sequences, approximately 64% being singletons. The germline gives CDR1 SGHRS, CDR2 YFSETQ. Germline trimming cut 7 bases from V and 7 bases from J; bases unmatched to any gene: 9. The CDR3 loop spans 14 amino acids. This clonotype showed up just a few times. The antigen is not known.

Specimen: peripheral blood. This receptor was identified in a woman in her sixties with primary liver carcinoma and hepatitis B virus infection. The V call is TRBV5-1, the J call TRBJ2-1; TRBD2 matches at 9 bases. The CDR3 here is CASALAGARNEQFF. DNA for the CDR3: TGCGCCAGCGCATTAGCGGGAGCGAGGAATGAGCAGTTCTTC.